The clone carrying this TCR beta chain was seen a few times. The antigen remains unidentified. The data belong to a study of identical twins. The study's findings and limits: Cord blood beta clonotypes that were abundant carried fewer insertions, and memory repertoires showed no such trend.

A universal primer binding site was introduced by template switching. The final cDNA contained unique molecular identifiers. Using its own MiXCR run on the 5' RACE reads, TCRdb lists one record per CDR3 protein. This sample has 1,800,000 or so distinct CDR3 sequences, with less than 40% found just once. CDR3 size: 15 residues. The junction had 8 bases not matched to a gene; V was cut back by 0 bases and J by 13 bases. Looked up from germline, CDR1 is LGHNA and CDR2 is YNFKEQ. This TCR came from a newborn girl in good health. This chain joins TRBV4-2 and TRBJ2-4, with 11 bases lining up with TRBD2. The source material was cord blood. The CDR3: CASSQDPSGRREQYF. The CDR3 DNA reads TGTGCCAGCAGCCAAGATCCTAGCGGGAGGAGGGAGCAGTACTTC.